These 25 T cell receptor beta chains were sequenced from one sample in a study of regulatory T cells in long-lasting Graves disease. Libraries of TCR beta came from iRepertoire HTBI primers plus Arm-PCR of CDR3 regions. TCRdb called the multiplex PCR reads again in MiXCR, with one record for every CDR3 protein. The sample lists 350,000 to 500,000 distinct CDR3 sequences; roughly 15% were seen once. The sample's time point: newly diagnosed GD, antithyroid drugs for less than 3 months. PBMC RNA served as the TCR library source. The same sample was also studied in work on T cells in Graves' hyperthyroidism and ophthalmopathy.

Here the sequenced sample was peripheral blood mononuclear cells (PBMCs), taken at new diagnosis, from a patient treated with antithyroid drugs. Receptors were obtained from a woman in her fifties or sixties with Graves disease.

This clonotype was observed many times. This chain connects TRBV12-3 or TRBV12-4 to TRBJ1-5, with 7 positions matching TRBD1. J gave up 6 bases and V 4 bases, and 3 bases lay outside the gene matches. This CDR3 region has 13 residues. The CDR3 loop reads CASSSTGAQPQHF. DNA for the CDR3: TGTGCCAGCAGTTCCACAGGGGCTCAGCCCCAGCATTTT.

This clonotype was seen many times. The CDR3 bases are TGCAGCGTAGTGATCTCTGGGGCCAACGTCCTGACTTTC. Encoded protein: CSVVISGANVLTF. The chain uses TRBV29-1 and TRBJ2-6, with D uncertain. Trimming cost V 6 bases and J 0 bases, with 6 bases left between them. Germline CDR1 is SQVTM and CDR2 is ANQGSEA. The CDR3 spans 13 residues.

This chain uses TRBV5-1 with TRBJ2-4; 8 bases are shared with TRBD2. Germline CDR1 and CDR2: SGHRS and YFSETQ. V was pared by 3 bases and J by 1 base, with 15 bases of the junction left unmatched. The CDR3 has 19 amino acids. CDR3 sequence (DNA): TGCGCCAGCAGCTCCGGGAGGGACTTCTTAGGGTCGGCCAAAAACATTCAGTACTTC. This sequence encodes CASSSGRDFLGSAKNIQYF.

The V and J genes are TRBV7-7 and TRBJ2-7; TRBD1 matches 12 bases. After removal of 5 bases from V and 6 bases from J, the junction contained 5 bases not matched to a gene. The CDR3 is made up of 14 amino acids. The germline CDR1 and CDR2 sequences are SSHAT and FNYEAQ (reference sequence). This CDR3 reads CASSPGTGGAEQYF. DNA of the CDR3: TGTGCCAGCAGCCCCGGGACAGGGGGCGCCGAGCAGTACTTC.

This clonotype came up many times. V and J are TRBV29-1 and TRBJ1-1, with a weak D call TRBD1 (6 bases). Germline V lookup: CDR1 SQVTM, CDR2 ANQGSEA. V was pared by 6 bases and J by 0 bases, with 8 bases between. This CDR3 spans 12 amino acids. The CDR3 is CSVGQLNTEAFF. CDR3 nucleotide sequence: TGCAGCGTGGGACAACTGAACACTGAAGCTTTCTTT.

This clonotype appeared a few times. V gene TRBV6-5 combines with J gene TRBJ1-2; 7 bases line up with TRBD1. This CDR3 has 13 residues. CDR1 and CDR2 (germline): MNHEY, SVGAGI. V dropped 4 bases and J dropped 4; count of bases not matched to a gene: 3. The CDR3 DNA is TGTGCCAGCAGTTTCGGGACAGCCTATGGCTACACCTTC. Its protein product is CASSFGTAYGYTF.

This clonotype was counted ten times or more. The V call is TRBV11-2, the J call TRBJ2-2; possibly TRBD1 or TRBD2 for D (7 bases each). Germline V lookup: CDR1 SGHAT, CDR2 FQNNGV. The CDR3 sequence is 18 residues long. V was trimmed by 4 bases and J by 0 bases, leaving 18 bases between them. CDR3 residues: CASSSGGGQGANTGELFF. The CDR3 region has the DNA TGTGCCAGCAGCTCAGGGGGGGGGCAGGGCGCGAACACCGGGGAGCTGTTTTTT.

This clonotype came up many times. V is TRBV9 and J is TRBJ2-7; the D gene could be TRBD1 or TRBD2 (5 bases each). This CDR3 region has 15 residues. V was pared by 0 bases and J by 3 bases, with 13 bases between. Germline CDR1 and CDR2: SGDLS and YYNGEE. CDR3 region: CASSVVPGPIYEQYF. CDR3 DNA sequence: TGTGCCAGCAGCGTAGTTCCGGGGCCGATCTACGAGCAGTACTTC.

This clonotype was counted at least ten times. The chain employs TRBV28 and TRBJ2-1; D not resolved. This CDR3 has 12 amino acids. CDR1 MDHEN and CDR2 SYDVKM come from the germline V gene. V lost 3 bases and J 0 bases, leaving 0 bases between the germline ends. In DNA form, the CDR3 reads TGTGCCAGCAGTTTCTCCTACAATGAGCAGTTCTTC. Amino acids: CASSFSYNEQFF.

There are many counts of this clonotype. The rearrangement joins TRBV29-1 to TRBJ2-1, with D perhaps matching TRBD1 or TRBD2 (5 bases each). Deletions cut 6 bases from V and 0 bases from J, with 12 bases between. Germline assignment: CDR1 SQVTM and CDR2 ANQGSEA. The CDR3 consists of 14 residues. For the CDR3, the DNA is TGCAGCGTCGTGTGGGGGTTCTCCTACAATGAGCAGTTCTTC. Its protein product is CSVVWGFSYNEQFF.

This clonotype was found many times. The V call is TRBV20-1, the J call TRBJ2-3, with D possibly matching TRBD2 (6 bases). Trimming took off 7 bases at V and 4 bases at J, with 12 bases between the two ends. This CDR3 is 12 amino acids long. CDR1 DFQATT and CDR2 SNEGSKA come from the germline V gene (reference sequence). The CDR3 DNA is TGCAGTGGAGGAGGGCTAGCAGATACGCAGTATTTT. As protein: CSGGGLADTQYF.

The table lists this clonotype with many counts. The CDR3 DNA follows: TGTGCCAGCAGAACCAGACTTGCAGATACGCAGTATTTT. Residues: CASRTRLADTQYF. V gene TRBV7-8 combines with J gene TRBJ2-3; D is uncertain. The CDR3 is made up of 13 amino acids. CDR1 SGHVS and CDR2 FQNEAQ come from the germline V gene. Trimming left V 6 bases short and J 4 bases short, with 11 bases between.

At least ten counts were recorded for this clonotype. V gene TRBV28 combines with J gene TRBJ2-3; 7 positions match TRBD2. Germline V gene lookup returns CDR1 MDHEN and CDR2 SYDVKM. The CDR3 totals 15 residues. V dropped 7 bases and J dropped 3; count of bases not matched to a gene: 10. The CDR3 is CASNPQGGRTDTQYF. The DNA of the CDR3 is TGTGCCAGCAACCCCCAGGGCGGGAGAACAGATACGCAGTATTTT.

This clonotype was found many times. Relative to the germline gene, one junction end is altered; a read error may explain this. The chain's CDR3 is CASSDNHLSRGDF. CDR3 nucleotide sequence: TGTGCCAGCAGCGATAACCACCTTTCTAGAGGGGACTTC. The V call is TRBV11-1, the J call TRBJ2-4; the D gene could be TRBD1 or TRBD2 (5 bases each). CDR3 length: 13 residues. CDR1 and CDR2 (germline): SGHAT, FQDESV (reference sequence).

The V call is TRBV30, the J call TRBJ1-2, with D unclear. CDR1 is GTSNPN and CDR2 is SVGIG in the germline V gene (reference sequence). CDR3 length equals 12 residues. The V gene lost 4 bases and the J gene lost 1 base, with 7 bases spanning the gap. The CDR3 sequence: CAWTADNYGYTF. DNA for the CDR3: TGTGCCTGGACAGCGGATAACTATGGCTACACCTTC.

About this clonotype itself: A much larger clone lies one base from this, so it may be a read error. A read error is likely, as this CDR3 ends without the conserved phenylalanine or tryptophan. V and J are TRBV3-1 and TRBJ1-3; TRBD1 matches at 7 bases. CDR3 length: 15 residues. Germline CDR1 reads LGHDT; CDR2 reads YNNKEL (reference sequence). J was trimmed by 2 bases and V by 4 bases; bases with no gene match: 5. The CDR3 DNA reads TGTGCCAGCAGCCCTGGAGGGGGCCCTGGAAACACCATATATTAT. Amino acids: CASSPGGGPGNTIYY.

A note on this clonotype: At one of its ends the junction is not consistent with the germline gene, which may arise from a read error. The J gene is TRBJ2-1, the V gene TRBV10-3, with D perhaps matching TRBD2 (6 bases). Per the germline V gene, CDR1 is ENHRY and CDR2 is SYGVKD. The CDR3 contains 13 residues. This CDR3 reads CATLGDSHNEQFF. The CDR3 coding sequence is TGTGCCACATTAGGGGACTCCCACAATGAGCAGTTCTTC.

This clonotype turned up a few times. A read error may explain this, as a much larger clone is one base away. Likely a read error: the CDR3 ends without its conserved phenylalanine or tryptophan. This chain connects TRBV11-2 to TRBJ1-1, with no clear D. Per the germline V gene, CDR1 is SGHAT and CDR2 is FQNNGV. This CDR3 contains 11 residues. V lost 1 base, J lost 11 bases, and 8 bases lay in between. CDR3 in amino acids: CASSLGAAAFL. The DNA of the CDR3 is TGTGCCAGCAGCTTAGGGGCGGCCGCTTTCCTT.

CDR3 in amino acids: CSAEGAWETQYF. The CDR3 DNA follows: TGCAGTGCCGAGGGGGCTTGGGAGACCCAGTACTTC. The chain combines TRBV20-1 with TRBJ2-5; 7 bases match TRBD1. The germline gives CDR1 DFQATT, CDR2 SNEGSKA (reference sequence). V lost 6 bases and J lost 5; bases outside the gene matches: 6. This CDR3 has 12 amino acids.

A few counts support this clonotype. The chain uses TRBV7-7 and TRBJ2-1; D gene unclear. The CDR3 loop spans 13 amino acids. CDR1 and CDR2 (germline): SSHAT, FNYEAQ (reference sequence). Trimming stripped 1 base from V and 10 bases from J, with 11 bases between. The DNA of the CDR3 is TGTGCCAGCAGCTTAGGGGGATATCAGGAGCAGTTCTTC. It codes for CASSLGGYQEQFF.

This sequence joins TRBV6-1 and TRBJ2-7; TRBD2 matches 8 bases. The assigned J gene may be wrong: the sequence end matches TRBJ2-1 better. Germline V gene sequence: CDR1 MNHNS, CDR2 SASEGT. The CDR3 runs 16 residues. The CDR3 loop reads CASSRGWTSTYNEQFF. The CDR3 DNA reads as TGTGCCAGCAGTAGGGGTTGGACTAGCACTTACAATGAGCAGTTCTTC.

This clonotype was recorded a few times. This chain connects TRBV20-1 to TRBJ1-6, with 7 bases lining up with TRBD1. Per the germline V gene, CDR1 is DFQATT and CDR2 is SNEGSKA (reference sequence). V shed 0 bases, J shed 7 bases, and the junction held 12 bases outside the gene matches. This CDR3 has 17 residues. The CDR3 spells CSARDVLGQGVNSPLHF. The DNA of the CDR3 is TGCAGTGCTAGAGATGTTTTGGGGCAGGGGGTGAATTCACCCCTCCACTTT.

This clonotype was counted ten times or more. The J gene is TRBJ2-7, the V gene TRBV3-1, with D possibly matching TRBD1 (5 bases). V shed 1 base and J shed 4 bases, with 5 bases lying between them. This CDR3 comprises 12 residues. The germline gives CDR1 LGHDT, CDR2 YNNKEL (reference sequence). The CDR3 DNA sequence: TGTGCCAGCAGCCAAGCAGGGTACGAGCAGTACTTC. Translated, it gives CASSQAGYEQYF.

In its sample, this clonotype was seen many times. The chain employs TRBV2 and TRBJ2-3, with 7 positions matching TRBD2. The CDR3 runs 15 residues. The germline V gene encodes CDR1 SNHLY and CDR2 FYNNEI. Trimming took 6 bases from V and 1 from J; bases not matched to a gene: 7. This chain's CDR3 is CASRRLAYGTDTQYF. The CDR3 coding sequence is TGTGCCAGCAGGCGACTAGCATACGGCACAGATACGCAGTATTTT.

This clonotype occurred many times. V and J are TRBV28 and TRBJ2-3; D tentatively fits TRBD1 or TRBD2 (5 bases each). CDR3 length: 15 residues. V was pared by 6 bases and J by 6 bases, with 19 bases between. Germline V gene sequence: CDR1 MDHEN, CDR2 SYDVKM. The CDR3 DNA sequence: TGTGCCAGCAGGGGAGCATTCAGGGTTAGGGATACGCAGTATTTT. The encoded protein is CASRGAFRVRDTQYF.